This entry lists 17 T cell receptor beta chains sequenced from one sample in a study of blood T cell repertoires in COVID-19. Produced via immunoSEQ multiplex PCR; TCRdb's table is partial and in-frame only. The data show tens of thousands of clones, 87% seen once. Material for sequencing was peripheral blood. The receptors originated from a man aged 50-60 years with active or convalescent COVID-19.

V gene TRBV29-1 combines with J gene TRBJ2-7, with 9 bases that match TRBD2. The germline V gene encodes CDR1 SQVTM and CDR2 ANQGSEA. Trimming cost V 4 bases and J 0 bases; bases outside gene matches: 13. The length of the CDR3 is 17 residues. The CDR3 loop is CSVVWTSEAVSSYEQYF. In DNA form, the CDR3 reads TGCAGCGTTGTTTGGACTAGCGAAGCAGTTAGCTCCTACGAGCAGTACTTC.

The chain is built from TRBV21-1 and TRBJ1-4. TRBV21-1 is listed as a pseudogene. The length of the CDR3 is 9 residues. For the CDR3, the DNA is TGTGCCAGCAGCGCCGACTACAATTTT. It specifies CASSADYNF.

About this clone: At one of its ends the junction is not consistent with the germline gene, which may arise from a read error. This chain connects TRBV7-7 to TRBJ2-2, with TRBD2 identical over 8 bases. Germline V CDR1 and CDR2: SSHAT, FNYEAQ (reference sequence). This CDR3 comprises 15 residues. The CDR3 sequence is CASSFAGGGTGELFF. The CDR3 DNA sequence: TGTGCTAGCAGCTTCGCGGGGGGTGGCACCGGGGAGCTGTTTTTT.

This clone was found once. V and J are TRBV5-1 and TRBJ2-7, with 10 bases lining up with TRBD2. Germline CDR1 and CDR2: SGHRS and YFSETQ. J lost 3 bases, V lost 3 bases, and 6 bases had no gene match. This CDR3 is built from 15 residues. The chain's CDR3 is CASSSGTSESYEQYF. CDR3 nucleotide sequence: TGCGCCAGCAGCTCAGGGACTAGCGAGAGCTACGAGCAGTACTTC.

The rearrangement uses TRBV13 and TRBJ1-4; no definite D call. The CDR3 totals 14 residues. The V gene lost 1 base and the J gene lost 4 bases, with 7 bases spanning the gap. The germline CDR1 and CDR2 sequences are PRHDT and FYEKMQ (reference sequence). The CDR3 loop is CASSLVGHNEKLFF. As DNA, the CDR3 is TGTGCCAGCAGCTTAGTGGGCCATAATGAAAAACTGTTTTTT.

As DNA, the CDR3 is TGTGCCAGCACCGGAGAGGGAGGGAGCCGGTCACCCCTCCACTTT. Residues: CASTGEGGSRSPLHF. The genes are TRBV2 and TRBJ1-6; D ambiguous. Germline lookup yields CDR1 SNHLY and CDR2 FYNNEI. Trimming took off 7 bases at V and 10 bases at J, with 20 bases between the two ends. The CDR3 spans 15 residues.

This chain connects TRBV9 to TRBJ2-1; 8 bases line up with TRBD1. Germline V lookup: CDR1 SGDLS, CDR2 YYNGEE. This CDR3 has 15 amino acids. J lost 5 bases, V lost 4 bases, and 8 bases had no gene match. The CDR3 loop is CASSNRDRLDNEQFF. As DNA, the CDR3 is TGTGCCAGCAGCAACCGGGACAGGTTGGACAATGAGCAGTTCTTC. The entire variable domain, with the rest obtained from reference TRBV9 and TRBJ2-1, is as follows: DSGVTQTPKHLITATGQRVTLRCSPRSGDLSVYWYQQSLDQGLQFLIQYYNGEERAKGNILERFSAQQFPDLHSELNLSSLELGDSALYFCASSNRDRLDNEQFFGPGTRLTVL.

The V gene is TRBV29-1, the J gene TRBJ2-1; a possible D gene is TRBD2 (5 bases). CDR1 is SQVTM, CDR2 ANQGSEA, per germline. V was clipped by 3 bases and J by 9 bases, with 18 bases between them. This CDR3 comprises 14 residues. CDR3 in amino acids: CSVDLDGRRGEQFF. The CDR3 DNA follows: TGCAGCGTTGATCTCGATGGGAGACGTGGTGAGCAGTTCTTC.

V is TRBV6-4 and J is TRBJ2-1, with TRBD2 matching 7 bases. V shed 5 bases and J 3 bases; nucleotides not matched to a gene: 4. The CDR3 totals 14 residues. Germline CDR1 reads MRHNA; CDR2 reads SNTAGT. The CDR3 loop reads CASSQRDDYNEQFF. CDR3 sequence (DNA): TGTGCCAGCAGTCAGCGGGACGACTACAATGAGCAGTTCTTC.

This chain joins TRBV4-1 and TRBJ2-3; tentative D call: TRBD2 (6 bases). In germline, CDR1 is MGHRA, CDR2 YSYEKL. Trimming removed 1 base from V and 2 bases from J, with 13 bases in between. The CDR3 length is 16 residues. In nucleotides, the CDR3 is TGCGCCAGCAGCCAAGGGGCTAGCGCCTTCACAGATACGCAGTATTTT. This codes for CASSQGASAFTDTQYF.

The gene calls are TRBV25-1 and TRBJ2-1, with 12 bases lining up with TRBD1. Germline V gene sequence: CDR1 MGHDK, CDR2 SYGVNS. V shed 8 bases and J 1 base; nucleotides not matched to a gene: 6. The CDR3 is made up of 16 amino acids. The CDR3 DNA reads TGTGCCAGCGGGGGGGACAGGGGGCGTTCCTACAATGAGCAGTTCTTC. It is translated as CASGGDRGRSYNEQFF. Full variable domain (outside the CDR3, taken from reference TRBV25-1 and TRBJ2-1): EADIYQTPRYLVIGTGKKITLECSQTMGHDKMYWYQQDPGMELHLIHYSYGVNSTEKGDLSSESTVSRIRTEHFPLTLESARPSHTSQYLCASGGDRGRSYNEQFFGPGTRLTVL.

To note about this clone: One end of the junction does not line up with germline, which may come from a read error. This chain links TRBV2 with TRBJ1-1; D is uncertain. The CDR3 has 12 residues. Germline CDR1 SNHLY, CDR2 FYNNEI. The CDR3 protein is CASSASTGKTLF. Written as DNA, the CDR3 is TGTGCCAGCAGTGCTAGTACGGGGAAGACGCTCTTT.

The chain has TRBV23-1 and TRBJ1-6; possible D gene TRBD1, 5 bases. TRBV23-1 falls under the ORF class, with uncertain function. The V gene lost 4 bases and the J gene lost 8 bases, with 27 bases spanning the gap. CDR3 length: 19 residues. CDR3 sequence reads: CASSRRLYRRAEFHSPLHF. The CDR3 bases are TGCGCCAGCAGTCGCCGGCTCTATCGCAGGGCTGAGTTTCATTCACCCCTCCACTTT.

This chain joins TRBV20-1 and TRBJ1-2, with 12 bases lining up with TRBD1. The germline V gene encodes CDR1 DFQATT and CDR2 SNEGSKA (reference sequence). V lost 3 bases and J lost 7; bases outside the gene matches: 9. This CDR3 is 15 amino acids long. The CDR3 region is CSASSPGQGASGYTF. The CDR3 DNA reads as TGCAGTGCTAGTTCGCCGGGACAGGGGGCGAGTGGCTACACCTTC.

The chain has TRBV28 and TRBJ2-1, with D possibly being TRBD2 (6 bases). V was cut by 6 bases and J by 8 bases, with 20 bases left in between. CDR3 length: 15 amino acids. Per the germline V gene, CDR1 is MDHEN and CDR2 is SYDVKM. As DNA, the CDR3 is TGTGCCAGCAGGGACCCCGGGCTGGGCGGGGATGAGCAGTTCTTC. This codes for CASRDPGLGGDEQFF.

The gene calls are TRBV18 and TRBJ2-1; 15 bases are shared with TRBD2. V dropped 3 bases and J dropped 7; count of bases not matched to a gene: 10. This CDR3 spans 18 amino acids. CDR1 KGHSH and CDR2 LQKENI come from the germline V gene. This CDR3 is CASSPGLGLAGGWNEQFF. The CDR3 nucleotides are TGTGCCAGCTCACCGGGACTTGGACTAGCGGGAGGGTGGAATGAGCAGTTCTTC.

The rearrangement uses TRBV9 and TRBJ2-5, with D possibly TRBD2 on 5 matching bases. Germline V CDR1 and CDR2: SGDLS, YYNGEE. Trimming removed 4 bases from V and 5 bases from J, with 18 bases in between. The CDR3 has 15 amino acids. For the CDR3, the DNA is TGTGCCAGCAGCCCTACTAGTCCCCTGGGGGAGACCCAGTACTTC. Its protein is CASSPTSPLGETQYF.